Below, 2 T cell receptor beta chains from the same sample are listed, as sequenced in a study of cytomegalovirus exposure and HLA in healthy donors (dated by TCRdb to 2016 to 2017). Library preparation was by the immunoSEQ multiplex PCR assay. The multiplex PCR relied on a mix of 60 forward primers for TCR Vbeta segments and 13 reverse primers for TCR Jbeta segments. As stored in TCRdb, this immuneACCESS dataset retains in-frame rearrangements with V and J assigned. A fraction of the clones does not appear; measured against another copy, unresolved V genes explain less than half of the discrepancy, and the remainder lacks a known reason. The sample yields about 200,000 clones; 55% to 75% were counted once. About 3% of the sample goes to the ten largest clones. The sequenced sample was PBMCs. The source of these receptors is a man in his forties in good health and CMV-seropositive.

V and J are TRBV28 and TRBJ1-1; 7 bases map to TRBD1. The CDR3 has 16 amino acids. The V segment lost 6 bases and the J segment 5 bases; nucleotides outside the gene matches: 15. Germline values: CDR1 MDHEN, CDR2 SYDVKM. CDR3 protein: CASRPTGETGRTEAFF. The CDR3 DNA reads TGTGCCAGCAGGCCAACAGGGGAAACTGGACGGACTGAAGCTTTCTTT.

The chain has TRBV5-4 and TRBJ2-3, with 8 bases that match TRBD2. Germline assignment: CDR1 SGHNT and CDR2 YYREEE (reference sequence). The CDR3 loop spans 13 amino acids. The ends lost 4 bases at V and 4 bases at J; junction bases unmatched: 2. The CDR3 DNA is TGTGCCAGCAGCCGGGGGGGCCCAGATACGCAGTATTTT. As protein: CASSRGGPDTQYF.